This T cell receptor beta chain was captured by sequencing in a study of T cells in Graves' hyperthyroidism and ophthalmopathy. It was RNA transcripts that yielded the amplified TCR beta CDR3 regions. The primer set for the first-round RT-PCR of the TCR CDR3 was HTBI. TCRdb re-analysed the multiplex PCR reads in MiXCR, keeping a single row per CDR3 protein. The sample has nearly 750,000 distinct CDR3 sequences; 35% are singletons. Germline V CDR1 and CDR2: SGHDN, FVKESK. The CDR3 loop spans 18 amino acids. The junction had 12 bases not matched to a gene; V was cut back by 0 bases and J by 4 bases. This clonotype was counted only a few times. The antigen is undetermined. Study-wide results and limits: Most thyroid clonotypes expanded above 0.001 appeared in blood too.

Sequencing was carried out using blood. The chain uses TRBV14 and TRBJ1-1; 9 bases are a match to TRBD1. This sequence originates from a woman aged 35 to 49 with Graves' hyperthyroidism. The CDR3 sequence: CASSQDLRQGDRVTEAFF. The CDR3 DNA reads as TGTGCCAGCAGCCAAGATCTTCGACAGGGGGATAGGGTCACTGAAGCTTTCTTT.